These T cell receptor beta chains were read from a single sample in a study of tissue T cells after allogeneic stem cell transplantation. TCRdb's copy holds only in-frame clones and misses some; the assay was immunoSEQ multiplex PCR. The table shows some 9,400 clones, with 45% to 70% occurring only once. Sequences were derived from tissue from the jejunum, sampled at autopsy. These receptors all stem from a female donor of 60 years or more with lung cancer. Both conserved end residues are part of each CDR3. D genes are given only for firm matches. The size entry is marked missing in some rows and otherwise reads once, few, many or a size class.

d_gene	abundance	j_gene	v_gene	CDR3nt	CDR3aa
-	-	TRBJ1-1	TRBV7-2	TGTGCCAGCAGCCTAAACGGAGCGGGCACTGAAGCTTTCTTT	CASSLNGAGTEAFF
-	-	TRBJ2-7	TRBV12-5	TGTGCTAGTGGTTTTGGCGGTCCCCCCTACGAGCAGTACTTC	CASGFGGPPYEQYF
-	-	TRBJ1-5	TRBV27	TGTGCCAGCAGTCTCCTGTGGGGGGTAAATCCCCAGCATTTT	CASSLLWGVNPQHF
-	few	TRBJ1-1	TRBV30	TGTGCCTGGAGTGTACCAGGGAGGGGACCTGAAGCTTTCTTT	CAWSVPGRGPEAFF
-	-	TRBJ2-1	TRBV7-9	TGTGCCAGCAACCCTATCGAATCCTACAATGAGCAGTTCTTC	CASNPIESYNEQFF
TRBD2	few	TRBJ2-4	TRBV2	TGTGCCAGCACCGGCGGGGGAAACATTCAGTACTTC	CASTGGGNIQYF
TRBD2	-	TRBJ2-5	TRBV30	TGTGCCTGGAATCGGGGAGGGAAGACCCAGTACTTC	CAWNRGGKTQYF
-	-	TRBJ1-2	TRBV29-1	TGCCGCGCGGGGGGGGCGGGGGGCCTCTTCTATGGCTACACCTTC	CRAGGAGGLFYGYTF
TRBD1	-	TRBJ1-2	TRBV6-5	TGTGCCAGCAGTTACTCGACAGGGGAGGGCTACACCTTC	CASSYSTGEGYTF
TRBD1	few	TRBJ2-4	TRBV2	TGTGCCAGCAGTAAGGACAGGGCGGCCAAAAACATTCAGTACTTC	CASSKDRAAKNIQYF
-	-	TRBJ2-1	TRBV5-5	TGTGCCAGCAGCTTTGGGGGCAGCTCCTACAATGAGCAGTTCTTC	CASSFGGSSYNEQFF
TRBD1	-	TRBJ2-1	TRBV27	TGTGCCAGCAGGCTATATCGGACAGGCAACAATGAGCAGTTCTTC	CASRLYRTGNNEQFF
TRBD1	-	TRBJ2-1	TRBV7-9	TGTGCCAGCAGCAGACAGGGTTTTTTGAATGAGCAGTTCTTC	CASSRQGFLNEQFF
-	few	TRBJ2-7	TRBV7-2	TGTGCCAGCAGCCTGAGGGGGTACTACGAGCAGTACTTC	CASSLRGYYEQYF
-	-	TRBJ1-1	TRBV5-1	TGCGCCAGCAGCTATCAGGGACAGAACACTGAAGCTTTCTTT	CASSYQGQNTEAFF
TRBD2	-	TRBJ2-1	TRBV6-5	TGTGCCAGCAGTTACCTTAGCGGGAGGGGGATCGAGCAGTTCTTC	CASSYLSGRGIEQFF